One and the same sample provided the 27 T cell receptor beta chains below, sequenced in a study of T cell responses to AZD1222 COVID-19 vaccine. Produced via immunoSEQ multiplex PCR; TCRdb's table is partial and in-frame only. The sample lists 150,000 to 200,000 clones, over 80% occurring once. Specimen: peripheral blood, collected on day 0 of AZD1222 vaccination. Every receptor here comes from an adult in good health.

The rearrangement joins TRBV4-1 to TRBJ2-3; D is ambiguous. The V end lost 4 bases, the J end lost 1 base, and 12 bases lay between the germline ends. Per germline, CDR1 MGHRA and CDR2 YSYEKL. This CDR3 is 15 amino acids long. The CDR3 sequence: CASSPLFPGTDTQYF. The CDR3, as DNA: TGCGCCAGCAGCCCCCTCTTTCCGGGCACAGATACGCAGTATTTT.

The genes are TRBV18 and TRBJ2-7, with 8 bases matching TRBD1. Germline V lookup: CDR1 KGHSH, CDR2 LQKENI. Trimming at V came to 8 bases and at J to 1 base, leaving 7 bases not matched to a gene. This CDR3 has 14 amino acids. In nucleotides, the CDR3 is TGTGCCAGCGCACAAGGACAGGGATCCTACGAGCAGTACTTC. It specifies CASAQGQGSYEQYF. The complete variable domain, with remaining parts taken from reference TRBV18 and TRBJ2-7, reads NAGVMQNPRHLVRRRGQEARLRCSPMKGHSHVYWYRQLPEEGLKFMVYLQKENIIDESGMPKERFSAEFPKEGPSILRIQQVVRGDSAAYFCASAQGQGSYEQYFGPGTRLTVT.

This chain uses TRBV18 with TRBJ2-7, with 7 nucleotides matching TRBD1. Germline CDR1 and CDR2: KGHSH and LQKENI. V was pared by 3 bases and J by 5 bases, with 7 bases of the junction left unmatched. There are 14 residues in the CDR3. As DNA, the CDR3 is TGTGCCAGCTCACCCTTCGAGACAGGGAACGAGCAGTACTTC. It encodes CASSPFETGNEQYF.

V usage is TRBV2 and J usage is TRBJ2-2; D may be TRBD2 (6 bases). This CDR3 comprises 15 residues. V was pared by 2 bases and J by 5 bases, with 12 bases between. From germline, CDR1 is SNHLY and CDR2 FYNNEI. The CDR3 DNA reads TGTGCCAGCAGTGAACAGGGCGCGGGAACCGGGGAGCTGTTTTTT. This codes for CASSEQGAGTGELFF.

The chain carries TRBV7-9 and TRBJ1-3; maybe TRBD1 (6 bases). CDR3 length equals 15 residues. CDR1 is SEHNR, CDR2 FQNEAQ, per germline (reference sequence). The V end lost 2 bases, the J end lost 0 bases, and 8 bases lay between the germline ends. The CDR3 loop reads CASSLQGISGNTIYF. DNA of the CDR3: TGTGCCAGCAGCTTACAGGGGATCTCTGGAAACACCATATATTTT. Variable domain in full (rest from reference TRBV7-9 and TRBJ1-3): DTGVSQNPRHKITKRGQNVTFRCDPISEHNRLYWYRQTLGQGPEFLTYFQNEAQLEKSRLLSDRFSAERPKGSFSTLEIQRTEQGDSAMYLCASSLQGISGNTIYFGEGSWLTVV.

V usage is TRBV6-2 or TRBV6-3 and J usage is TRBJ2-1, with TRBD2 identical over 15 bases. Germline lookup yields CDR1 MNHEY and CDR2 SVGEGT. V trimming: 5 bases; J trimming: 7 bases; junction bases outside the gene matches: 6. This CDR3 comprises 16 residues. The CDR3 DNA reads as TGTGCCAGCAGTCGGGTGGGGACTAGCGGGAGGAATGAGCAGTTCTTC. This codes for CASSRVGTSGRNEQFF.

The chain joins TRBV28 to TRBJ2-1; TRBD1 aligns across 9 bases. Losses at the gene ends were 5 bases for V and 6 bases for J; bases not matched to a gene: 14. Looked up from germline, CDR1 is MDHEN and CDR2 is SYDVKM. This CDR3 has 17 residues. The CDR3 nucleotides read TGTGCCAGCAGTCCGCCACAACCCGGGACAGGGCGCAATGAGCAGTTCTTC. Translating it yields CASSPPQPGTGRNEQFF.

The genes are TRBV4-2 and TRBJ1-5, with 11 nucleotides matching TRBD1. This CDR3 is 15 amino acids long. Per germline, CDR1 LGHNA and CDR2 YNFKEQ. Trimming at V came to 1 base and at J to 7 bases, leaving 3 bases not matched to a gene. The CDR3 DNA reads TGTGCCAGCAGCCAAGGGGGACAGGGGGACCAGCCCCAGCATTTT. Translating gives CASSQGGQGDQPQHF.

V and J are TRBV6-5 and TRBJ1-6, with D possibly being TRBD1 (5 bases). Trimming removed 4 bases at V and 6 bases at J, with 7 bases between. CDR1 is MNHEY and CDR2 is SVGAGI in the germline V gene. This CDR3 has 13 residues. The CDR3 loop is CASSSGGNSPLHF. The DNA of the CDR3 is TGTGCCAGCAGTTCCGGGGGTAATTCACCCCTCCACTTT.

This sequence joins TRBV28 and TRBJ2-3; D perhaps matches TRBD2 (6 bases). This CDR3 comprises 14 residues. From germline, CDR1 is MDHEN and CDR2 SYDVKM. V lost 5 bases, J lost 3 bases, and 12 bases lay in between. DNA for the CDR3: TGTGCCAGCAGTCCCGGGACTCAAACAGATACGCAGTATTTT. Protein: CASSPGTQTDTQYF.

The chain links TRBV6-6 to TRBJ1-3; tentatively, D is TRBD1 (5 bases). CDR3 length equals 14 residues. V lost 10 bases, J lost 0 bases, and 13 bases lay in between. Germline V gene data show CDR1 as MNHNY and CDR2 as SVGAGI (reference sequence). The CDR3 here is CATRGDGSGNTIYF. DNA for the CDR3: TGTGCCACCCGGGGGGATGGCTCTGGAAACACCATATATTTT.

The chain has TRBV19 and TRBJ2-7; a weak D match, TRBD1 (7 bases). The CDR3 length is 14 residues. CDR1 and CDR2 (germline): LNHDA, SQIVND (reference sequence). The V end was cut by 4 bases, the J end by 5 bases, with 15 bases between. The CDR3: CASSTDREANEQYF. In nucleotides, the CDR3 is TGTGCCAGTAGTACCGACAGGGAGGCTAACGAGCAGTACTTC.

CDR3: CASSYSGLGGNTIYF. The CDR3 DNA reads TGTGCCAGCAGTTATTCGGGACTGGGAGGAAACACCATATATTTT. The chain carries TRBV6-5 and TRBJ1-3; D is perhaps TRBD1 (5 bases). The CDR3 length is 15 residues. Germline loops: CDR1 MNHEY, CDR2 SVGAGI. Trimming cost V 3 bases and J 4 bases, with 13 bases left between them.

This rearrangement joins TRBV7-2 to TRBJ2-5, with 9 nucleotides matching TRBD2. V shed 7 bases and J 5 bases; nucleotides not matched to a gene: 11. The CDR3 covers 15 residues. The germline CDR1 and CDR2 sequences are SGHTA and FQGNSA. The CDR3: CASTTVGLALETQYF. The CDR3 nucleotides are TGTGCCAGCACCACCGTAGGACTAGCGTTGGAGACCCAGTACTTC.

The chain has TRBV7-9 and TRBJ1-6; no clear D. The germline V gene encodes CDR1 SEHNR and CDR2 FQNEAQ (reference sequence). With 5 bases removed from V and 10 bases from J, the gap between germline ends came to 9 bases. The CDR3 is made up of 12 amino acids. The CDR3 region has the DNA TGTGCCAGCAGCGATAGTAACTCACCCCTCCACTTT. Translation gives CASSDSNSPLHF.

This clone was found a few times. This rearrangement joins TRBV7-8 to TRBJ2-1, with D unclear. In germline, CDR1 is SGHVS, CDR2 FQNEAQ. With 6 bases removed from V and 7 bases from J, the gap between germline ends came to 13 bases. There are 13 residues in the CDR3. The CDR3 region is CASSSTFRNEQFF. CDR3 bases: TGTGCCAGCAGTTCCACCTTCAGGAATGAGCAGTTCTTC.

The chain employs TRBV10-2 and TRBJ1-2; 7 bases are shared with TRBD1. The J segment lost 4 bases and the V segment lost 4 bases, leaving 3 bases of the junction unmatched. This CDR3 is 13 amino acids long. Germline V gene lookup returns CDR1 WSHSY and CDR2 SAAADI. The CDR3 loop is CASSGGTAYGYTF. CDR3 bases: TGCGCCAGCAGTGGAGGGACAGCCTATGGCTACACCTTC.

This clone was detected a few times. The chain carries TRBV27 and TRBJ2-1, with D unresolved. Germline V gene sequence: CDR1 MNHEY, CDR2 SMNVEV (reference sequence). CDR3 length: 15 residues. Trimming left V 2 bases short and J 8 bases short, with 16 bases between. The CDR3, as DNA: TGTGCCAGCAGTTTAAGGCCTTTAGGTATCGATGAGCAGTTCTTC. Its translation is CASSLRPLGIDEQFF.

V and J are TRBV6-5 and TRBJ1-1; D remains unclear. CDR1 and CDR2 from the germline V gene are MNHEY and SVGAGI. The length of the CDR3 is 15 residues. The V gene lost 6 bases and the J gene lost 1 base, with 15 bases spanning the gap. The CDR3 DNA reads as TGTGCCAGCAGCGCCCTCGAGACCCGGAACACTGAAGCTTTCTTT. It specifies CASSALETRNTEAFF.

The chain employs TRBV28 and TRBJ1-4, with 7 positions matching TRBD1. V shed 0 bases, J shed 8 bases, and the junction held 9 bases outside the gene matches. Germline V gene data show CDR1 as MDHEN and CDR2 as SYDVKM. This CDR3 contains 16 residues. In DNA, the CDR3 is TGTGCCAGCAGTTTATGGAGACAGGGCGGAGGGGAAAAACTGTTTTTT. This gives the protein CASSLWRQGGGEKLFF.

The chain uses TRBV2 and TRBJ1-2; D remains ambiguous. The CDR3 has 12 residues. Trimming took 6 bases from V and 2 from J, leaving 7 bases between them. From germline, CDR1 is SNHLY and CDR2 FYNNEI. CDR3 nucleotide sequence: TGTGCCAGCAGGTCAGAAAACTATGGCTACACCTTC. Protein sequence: CASRSENYGYTF.

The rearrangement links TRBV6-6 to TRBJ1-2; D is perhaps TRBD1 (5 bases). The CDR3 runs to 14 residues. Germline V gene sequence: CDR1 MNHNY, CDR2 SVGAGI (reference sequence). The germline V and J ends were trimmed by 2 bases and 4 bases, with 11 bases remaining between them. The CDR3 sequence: CASSYGAVGYGYTF. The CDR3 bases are TGTGCCAGCAGTTACGGGGCGGTGGGCTATGGCTACACCTTC.

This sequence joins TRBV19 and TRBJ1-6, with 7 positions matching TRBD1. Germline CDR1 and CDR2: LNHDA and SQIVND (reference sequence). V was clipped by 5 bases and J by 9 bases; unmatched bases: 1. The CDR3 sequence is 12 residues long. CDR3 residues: CASSSGGSPLHF. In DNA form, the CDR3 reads TGTGCCAGTAGTTCAGGGGGTTCACCCCTCCACTTT. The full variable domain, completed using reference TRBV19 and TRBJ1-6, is DGGITQSPKYLFRKEGQNVTLSCEQNLNHDAMYWYRQDPGQGLRLIYYSQIVNDFQKGDIAEGYSVSREKKESFPLTVTSAQKNPTAFYLCASSSGGSPLHFGNGTRLTVT.

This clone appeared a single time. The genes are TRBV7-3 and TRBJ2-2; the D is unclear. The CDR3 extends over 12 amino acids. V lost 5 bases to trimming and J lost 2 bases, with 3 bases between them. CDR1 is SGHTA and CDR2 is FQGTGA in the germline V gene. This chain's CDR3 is CASSLNTGELFF. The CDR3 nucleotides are TGTGCCAGCAGCCTTAACACCGGGGAGCTGTTTTTT.

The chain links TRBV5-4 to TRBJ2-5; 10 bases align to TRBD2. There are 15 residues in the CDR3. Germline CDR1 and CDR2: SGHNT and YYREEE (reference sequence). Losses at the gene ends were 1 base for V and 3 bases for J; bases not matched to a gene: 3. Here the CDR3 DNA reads TGTGCCAGCAGCTTGACCAGCGGGGGGGAAGAGACCCAGTACTTC. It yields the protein CASSLTSGGEETQYF.

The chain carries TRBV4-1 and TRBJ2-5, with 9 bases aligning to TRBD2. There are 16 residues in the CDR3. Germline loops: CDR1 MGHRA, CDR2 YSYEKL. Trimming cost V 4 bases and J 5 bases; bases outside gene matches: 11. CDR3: CASSREISGSGETQYF. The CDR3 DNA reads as TGCGCCAGCAGCCGAGAGATTAGCGGGAGTGGCGAGACCCAGTACTTC.

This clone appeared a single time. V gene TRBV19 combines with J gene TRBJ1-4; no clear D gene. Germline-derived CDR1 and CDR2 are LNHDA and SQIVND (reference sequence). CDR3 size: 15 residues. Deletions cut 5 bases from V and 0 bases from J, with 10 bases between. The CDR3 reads CASSASGATNEKLFF. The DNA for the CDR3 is TGTGCCAGTAGTGCTTCTGGCGCAACTAATGAAAAACTGTTTTTT.